This is a list of T cell receptor beta chains from one sample in a study of cytomegalovirus exposure and HLA in healthy donors. Measured with immunoSEQ multiplex PCR; TCRdb has only the in-frame clones, and not every one. Of some 150,000 clones in the sample, 88% were seen once. The material sequenced was PBMCs. The receptors come from a man between 18 and 35 years old in good health and CMV-seronegative. Each CDR3 is given with its conserved first and last residue. A D gene is named only where the DNA matches it firmly. Clone size appears in some rows only: once, few, many, or a class for an expanded clone.

TRBJ1-1,-,-,TRBV28,CASSSVNTEAFF,TGTGCCAGCAGTTCTGTAAACACTGAAGCTTTCTTT
TRBJ1-2,-,-,TRBV6-1,CASSRRGAERGYTF,TGTGCCAGCAGTCGCAGGGGCGCAGAGAGGGGCTACACCTTC
TRBJ2-2,-,-,TRBV9,CASSPQNREGTGELFF,TGTGCCAGCAGCCCCCAAAACAGGGAGGGAACCGGGGAGCTGTTTTTT
TRBJ2-5,-,once,TRBV5-1,CASSLFGGQEETQYF,TGCGCCAGCAGCTTGTTTGGGGGACAAGAAGAGACCCAGTACTTC
TRBJ1-2,-,-,TRBV2,CASSLDKDYGYTF,TGTGCCAGCAGTCTTGACAAGGACTATGGCTACACCTTC
TRBJ2-1,TRBD1,-,TRBV27,CASSVRDRYNEQFF,TGTGCCAGCAGTGTCCGGGACAGATACAATGAGCAGTTCTTC
TRBJ1-2,TRBD1,-,TRBV4-1,CASSQYTGGRSGYTF,TGCGCCAGCAGCCAATACACAGGGGGAAGGAGCGGCTACACCTTC
TRBJ1-1,-,-,TRBV7-9,CASSLTGDTEAFF,TGTGCCAGCAGCCTGACAGGAGACACTGAAGCTTTCTTT
TRBJ1-1,TRBD1,-,TRBV6-1,CASSDGTGGSTEAFF,TGTGCCAGCAGTGACGGGACAGGGGGTTCCACTGAAGCTTTCTTT
TRBJ1-1,TRBD1,-,TRBV7-9,CASSRDSFNTEAFF,TGTGCCAGCAGCCGGGACAGCTTTAACACTGAAGCTTTCTTT
TRBJ2-1,TRBD2,-,TRBV28,CASSFLDSTSDEQFF,TGTGCCAGCAGTTTCCTAGACTCCACTAGCGACGAGCAGTTCTTC
TRBJ1-5,TRBD1,-,TRBV6-5,CASSYSGQGSQPQHF,TGTGCCAGCAGTTACTCTGGACAGGGGAGTCAGCCCCAGCATTTT
TRBJ2-7,-,-,TRBV5-1,CASSRSGNEQYF,TGCGCCAGCAGCAGATCGGGGAACGAGCAGTACTTC
TRBJ1-2,-,-,TRBV7-9,CASSLVALRNYGYTF,TGTGCCAGCAGCTTAGTTGCACTTCGTAACTATGGCTACACCTTC
TRBJ2-3,-,-,TRBV15,CATSKSGFAGEGKDTQYF,TGTGCCACCAGCAAATCGGGCTTTGCAGGGGAAGGGAAAGATACGCAGTATTTT
TRBJ1-5,TRBD1,-,TRBV7-6,CASTLGQGNGQPQHF,TGTGCCAGCACTCTCGGACAGGGGAACGGGCAGCCCCAGCATTTT
TRBJ2-1,TRBD2,-,TRBV4-1,CASSPGLARNNEQFF,TGCGCCAGCAGCCCGGGACTAGCCCGAAACAATGAGCAGTTCTTC
TRBJ2-6,TRBD1,-,TRBV5-1,CASSLTGAGANVLTF,TGCGCCAGCAGCTTGACAGGGGCTGGGGCCAACGTCCTGACTTTC
TRBJ1-1,-,-,TRBV9,CASSVTTDNTEAFF,TGTGCCAGCAGCGTCACGACTGATAACACTGAAGCTTTCTTT
TRBJ1-1,-,-,TRBV5-1,CASSSYLNTEAFF,TGCGCCAGCAGCTCCTACTTGAACACTGAAGCTTTCTTT
TRBJ2-6,-,-,TRBV27,CASRSPFSGANVLTF,TGTGCCAGCAGATCCCCATTCTCTGGGGCCAACGTCCTGACTTTC
TRBJ2-7,-,-,TRBV7-2,CASSLVGGLDEQYF,TGTGCCAGCAGCTTAGTCGGGGGGCTCGACGAGCAGTACTTC
TRBJ2-5,-,-,TRBV7-2,CASSLGPTVQETQYF,TGTGCCAGCAGCTTAGGGCCGACAGTCCAAGAGACCCAGTACTTC
TRBJ2-7,-,-,TRBV29-1,CSVGASAYEQYF,TGCAGCGTTGGAGCTAGCGCCTACGAGCAGTACTTC
TRBJ1-2,TRBD1,-,TRBV28,CASSQTTGNYGYTF,TGTGCCAGCAGCCAAACGACAGGGAACTATGGCTACACCTTC
TRBJ2-3,-,-,TRBV7-9,CASSLSERDTDTQYF,TGTGCCAGCAGCTTATCGGAGCGTGACACAGATACGCAGTATTTT
TRBJ2-3,-,-,TRBV4-1,CASSQDQGGAGWTDTQYF,TGCGCCAGCAGCCAAGATCAAGGGGGGGCGGGGTGGACAGATACGCAGTATTTT
TRBJ2-7,-,-,TRBV28,CASSPTGNSGYEQYF,TGTGCCAGCAGTCCTACAGGGAATTCGGGCTACGAGCAGTACTTC
TRBJ1-6,-,-,TRBV2,CASGARDTGNSPLHF,TGTGCCAGCGGGGCCCGGGACACCGGTAATTCACCCCTCCACTTT
TRBJ2-1,-,-,TRBV19,CASSILRTTGEQFF,TGTGCCAGTAGTATCCTTAGGACAACGGGCGAGCAGTTCTTC
TRBJ2-7,-,-,TRBV27,CASSASRPGDEQYF,TGTGCCAGCAGTGCTTCAAGACCGGGGGACGAGCAGTACTTC
TRBJ2-7,TRBD2,-,TRBV6-5,CASGRLADSYEQYF,TGTGCCAGCGGCCGTCTAGCGGACTCCTACGAGCAGTACTTC
TRBJ1-4,TRBD1,-,TRBV7-6,CASSRDRGEEKLFF,TGTGCCAGCAGCCGCGACAGGGGTGAAGAAAAACTGTTTTTT
TRBJ2-5,TRBD1,-,TRBV6-1,CASSGQGGGETQYF,TGTGCCAGCAGTGGACAGGGGGGGGGAGAGACCCAGTACTTC
TRBJ2-7,TRBD1,-,TRBV19,CASTPSPTGPYEQYF,TGTGCCAGTACTCCCTCTCCGACAGGGCCCTACGAGCAGTACTTC
TRBJ2-5,-,-,TRBV6-5,CATGQAETQYF,TGTGCCACTGGGCAGGCAGAGACCCAGTACTTC
TRBJ2-1,-,-,TRBV28,CASSLPGSSYNEQFF,TGTGCCAGCAGTTTACCGGGATCCTCCTACAATGAGCAGTTCTTC
TRBJ2-3,TRBD2,-,TRBV4-1,CASSPLADYTDTQYF,TGCGCCAGCAGTCCACTAGCGGACTACACAGATACGCAGTATTTT
TRBJ2-3,-,-,TRBV29-1,CSVGDLIITDTQYF,TGCAGCGTGGGGGACTTAATTATAACAGATACGCAGTATTTT
TRBJ2-2,-,-,TRBV5-1,CASSLDRGTGELFF,TGCGCCAGCAGCTTGGATAGAGGTACCGGGGAGCTGTTTTTT
TRBJ2-1,-,few,TRBV4-2,CASSQHRYNEQFF,TGTGCCAGCAGCCAGCACCGGTACAATGAGCAGTTCTTC
TRBJ2-1,TRBD2,-,TRBV28,CASSPSPGGANEQFF,TGTGCCAGCAGTCCGTCCCCCGGGGGGGCGAATGAGCAGTTCTTC
TRBJ2-7,TRBD2,-,TRBV4-2,CASSQVAGGSYEQYF,TGTGCCAGCAGCCAAGTAGCGGGAGGGTCCTACGAGCAGTACTTC
TRBJ2-5,TRBD2,-,TRBV28,CASTSGIGEETQYF,TGTGCCAGCACGAGCGGGATAGGGGAAGAGACCCAGTACTTC
TRBJ2-2,-,-,TRBV28,CASITTGSDTGELFF,TGTGCCAGCATCACTACAGGGTCGGACACCGGGGAGCTGTTTTTT
TRBJ2-2,TRBD2,-,TRBV4-3,CASRERGGTGELFF,TGCGCCAGCCGGGAGCGGGGGGGGACCGGGGAGCTGTTTTTT
TRBJ1-2,-,-,TRBV19,CASSTTGNFHGYTF,TGTGCCAGTAGTACCACAGGGAATTTTCACGGCTACACCTTC
TRBJ2-1,-,-,TRBV28,CASSSLAGKTTTIEQFF,TGTGCCAGCAGTTCCCTCGCGGGGAAAACGACGACTATTGAGCAGTTCTTC
TRBJ2-3,TRBD2,-,TRBV19,CASSTILYGGDTDTQYF,TGTGCCAGTAGTACCATTCTTTACGGGGGGGACACAGATACGCAGTATTTT
TRBJ1-3,-,-,TRBV7-9,CASSLGAAGNTIYF,TGTGCCAGCAGCTTAGGGGCAGCTGGAAACACCATATATTTT
TRBJ1-5,-,-,TRBV4-3,CASSQVPGPQPQHF,TGCGCCAGCAGCCAAGTACCAGGGCCTCAGCCCCAGCATTTT
TRBJ1-6,-,-,TRBV27,CASSSPSRVFNSPLHF,TGTGCCAGCAGTTCCCCGAGCCGGGTGTTTAATTCACCCCTCCACTTT
TRBJ2-1,TRBD1,-,TRBV6-5,CASSQPGTGSKEQFF,TGTGCCAGCAGTCAACCCGGGACAGGGTCAAAGGAGCAGTTCTTC
TRBJ2-1,-,-,TRBV27,CASSLSPSSYNEQFF,TGTGCCAGCAGTTTATCACCTAGCTCCTACAATGAGCAGTTCTTC
TRBJ1-1,TRBD1,-,TRBV5-1,CASSLEQGAFTEAFF,TGCGCCAGCAGCTTGGAACAGGGGGCCTTCACTGAAGCTTTCTTT
TRBJ2-1,-,-,TRBV7-9,CASSPPPRLGGLYNEQFF,TGTGCCAGCAGCCCACCCCCTAGACTAGGAGGGCTCTACAATGAGCAGTTCTTC
TRBJ1-6,-,-,TRBV7-6,CASSLGRGESPLHF,TGTGCCAGCAGCTTAGGCAGGGGAGAGTCACCCCTCCACTTT
TRBJ2-1,TRBD2,once,TRBV11-2,CASSLDIVAGGLLFEQFF,TGTGCCAGCAGCTTAGATATAGTTGCGGGAGGGTTGCTGTTTGAGCAGTTCTTC
TRBJ2-3,TRBD2,once,TRBV2,CARSSGGTDTQYF,TGTGCCAGGTCTAGCGGGGGCACAGATACGCAGTATTTT